This T cell receptor beta chain was sequenced in a study of blood T cell repertoires in COVID-19. TCRdb keeps only in-frame clones here, not all; method: immunoSEQ multiplex PCR. Among 200,000 to 300,000 clones listed, about 70% were seen once. The specimen sequenced was peripheral blood. The clonotype originates from a woman older than 75 with acute or convalescent COVID-19.

The CDR3 DNA reads TGTGCCAGCAGCTTAGCGGGGGCCGGCACTGAAGCTTTCTTT. It translates to CASSLAGAGTEAFF. The rearrangement links TRBV7-2 to TRBJ1-1; TRBD1 might be the D (6 bases). This CDR3 has 14 amino acids. Germline V gene lookup returns CDR1 SGHTA and CDR2 FQGNSA. Trimming stripped 0 bases from V and 4 bases from J, with 9 bases between.